What follows is one TCR beta chain and its context. The antigen is unknown. This sample is part of a study of blood T cells in healthy people across ages. Points from the study as a whole: Long-lived and aged donors differed, with more naive CD4+ cells and higher diversity in the long-lived.

Russia was home to the donors, healthy Caucasian individuals aged roughly 6 to 95. With V trimmed by 6 bases and J by 3 bases, 23 bases remained unmatched. The germline gives CDR1 DFQATT, CDR2 SNEGSKA (reference sequence). The CDR3 is made up of 18 amino acids. Alongside a J-beta primer mix, a sample-barcoded 5' primer served in a second PCR lasting 7 to 11 cycles. TCRdb processed the 5' RACE reads anew with MiXCR; each CDR3 protein has one entry. Among 1.5 million to 2 million distinct CDR3 sequences, roughly 32% were seen once, and the ten largest hold about 11%. Sequenced: blood. V is TRBV20-1 and J is TRBJ2-7, with 7 bases matching TRBD2. This sequence was found in a woman in her thirties in good health. This CDR3 reads CSAINNLPRGGSFYEQYF. Here the CDR3 DNA reads TGCAGTGCCATAAATAACCTTCCCCGGGGCGGGAGTTTCTACGAGCAGTACTTC.